These 5 T cell receptor beta chains were sequenced from one sample in a study of T cell responses to AZD1222 COVID-19 vaccine. Produced via immunoSEQ multiplex PCR; TCRdb's table is partial and in-frame only. Of 130,000 to 150,000 clones listed, 85% to 90% were seen once; the top ten hold around 1.6%. The sequences come from peripheral blood, collected on day 0 of AZD1222 vaccination. Receptors were obtained from an adult in good health.

The chain links TRBV4-2 to TRBJ1-1, with 7 bases lining up with TRBD1. CDR1 is LGHNA and CDR2 is YNFKEQ in the germline V gene. CDR3 size: 16 residues. With V trimmed by 4 bases and J by 4 bases, 12 bases remained unmatched. Here the CDR3 DNA reads TGTGCCAGCAGCCCGGACTGGTTTGAGGGGGCCACTGAAGCTTTCTTT. It is translated as CASSPDWFEGATEAFF.

The genes are TRBV6-5 and TRBJ1-2; D not certain. Germline V lookup: CDR1 MNHEY, CDR2 SVGAGI. The CDR3 is 15 residues long. Trimming cost V 4 bases and J 5 bases, with 17 bases left between them. DNA for the CDR3: TGTGCCAGCAGTTTATCCCCTCGCGGTCTGTATGGCTACACCTTC. Its protein product is CASSLSPRGLYGYTF.

In this sample, this clone turned up once. In DNA, the CDR3 is TGTGCCACCAGCAGAGATCCAGGGCCCGCCTATGGCTACACCTTC. This encodes CATSRDPGPAYGYTF. This chain joins TRBV15 and TRBJ1-2; maybe TRBD1 (5 bases). V lost 0 bases, J lost 4 bases, and 12 bases lay in between. This CDR3 contains 15 residues. Germline V CDR1 and CDR2: LNHNV, YYDKDF (reference sequence).

The chain couples TRBV10-3 to TRBJ2-1, with a possible D match to TRBD1 (5 bases). Trimming stripped 7 bases from V and 6 bases from J, with 13 bases between. Germline loops: CDR1 ENHRY, CDR2 SYGVKD. The CDR3 length is 13 residues. CDR3 sequence reads: CAINRPNGNEQFF. In nucleotides, the CDR3 is TGTGCCATCAACAGGCCCAATGGCAATGAGCAGTTCTTC.

The rearrangement joins TRBV9 to TRBJ1-1, with D unclear. Trimming took off 0 bases at V and 1 base at J, with 10 bases between the two ends. Germline values: CDR1 SGDLS, CDR2 YYNGEE. The CDR3 runs to 15 residues. The CDR3 DNA reads TGTGCCAGCAGCGTAGTAGGTTCCAGGAACACTGAAGCTTTCTTT. It codes for CASSVVGSRNTEAFF.